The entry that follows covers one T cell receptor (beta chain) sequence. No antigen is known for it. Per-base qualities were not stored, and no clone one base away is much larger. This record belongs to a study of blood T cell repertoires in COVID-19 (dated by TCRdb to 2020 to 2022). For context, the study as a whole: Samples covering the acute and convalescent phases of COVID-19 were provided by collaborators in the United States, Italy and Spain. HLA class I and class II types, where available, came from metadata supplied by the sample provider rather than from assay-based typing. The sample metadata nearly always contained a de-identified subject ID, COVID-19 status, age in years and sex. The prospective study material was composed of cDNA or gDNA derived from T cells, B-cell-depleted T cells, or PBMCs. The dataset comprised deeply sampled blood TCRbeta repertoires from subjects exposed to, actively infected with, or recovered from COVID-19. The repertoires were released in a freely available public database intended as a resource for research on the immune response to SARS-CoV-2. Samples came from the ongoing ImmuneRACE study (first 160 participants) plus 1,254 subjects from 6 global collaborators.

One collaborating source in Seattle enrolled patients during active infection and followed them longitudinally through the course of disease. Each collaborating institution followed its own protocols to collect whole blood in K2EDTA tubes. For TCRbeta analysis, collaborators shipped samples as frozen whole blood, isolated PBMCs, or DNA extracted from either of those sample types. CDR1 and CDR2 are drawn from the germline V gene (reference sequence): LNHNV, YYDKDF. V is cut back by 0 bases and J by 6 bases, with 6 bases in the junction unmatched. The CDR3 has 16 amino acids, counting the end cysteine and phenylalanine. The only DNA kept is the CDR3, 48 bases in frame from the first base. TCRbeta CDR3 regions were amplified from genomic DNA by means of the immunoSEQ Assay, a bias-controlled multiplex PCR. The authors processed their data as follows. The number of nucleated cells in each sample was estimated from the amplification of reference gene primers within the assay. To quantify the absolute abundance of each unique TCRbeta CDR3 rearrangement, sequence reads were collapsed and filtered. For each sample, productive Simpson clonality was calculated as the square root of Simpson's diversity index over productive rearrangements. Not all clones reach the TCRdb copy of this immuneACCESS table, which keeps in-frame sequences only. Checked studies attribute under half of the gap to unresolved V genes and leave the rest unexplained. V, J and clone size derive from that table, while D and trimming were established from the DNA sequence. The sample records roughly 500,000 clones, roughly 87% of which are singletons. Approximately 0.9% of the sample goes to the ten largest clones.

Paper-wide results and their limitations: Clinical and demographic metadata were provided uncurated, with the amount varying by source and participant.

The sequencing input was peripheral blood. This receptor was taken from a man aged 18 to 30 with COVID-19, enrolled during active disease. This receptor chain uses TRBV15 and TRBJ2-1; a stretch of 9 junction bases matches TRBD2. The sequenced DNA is TGTGCCACCAGCAGAGAAATTAGCGGGAGTTTCAATGAGCAGTTCTTC. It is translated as CATSREISGSFNEQFF.